Listed below are T cell receptor beta chains from one sample, sequenced in a study of blood T cells in healthy people across ages. MiXCR was run by TCRdb on the 5' RACE reads, yielding one entry per CDR3 protein. The table includes roughly 800,000 distinct CDR3 sequences, roughly 35% detected once. The sequenced sample was blood. The source of these receptors is a man younger than 35 in good health. Each CDR3 is given with its conserved first and last residue. Fields, in order: CDR3 length, J gene, clone size, D gene, V gene, CDR3 protein, CDR3 DNA. A D gene is named only where the DNA matches it firmly. Clone size is shown for a subset of rows, as once, few, many or a class of expanded clone.

length: 12
J: TRBJ2-7
size: few
D: .
V: TRBV20-1
CDR3: CSARLSPREQYF
DNA: TGCAGTGCCCGCTTATCCCCCCGCGAGCAGTACTTC

length: 19
J: TRBJ2-5
size: .
D: TRBD2
V: TRBV4-2
CDR3: CASSQGWLADRETINEQYF
DNA: TGTGCCAGCAGCCAAGGTTGGCTAGCGGACCGCGAAACAATTAATGAGCAGTACTTC

length: 18
J: TRBJ1-5
size: few
D: .
V: TRBV4-2
CDR3: CASSQVGDPDRHNQPQHF
DNA: TGTGCCAGCAGCCAAGTCGGTGACCCCGACAGGCACAATCAGCCCCAGCATTTT

length: 13
J: TRBJ1-1
size: .
D: .
V: TRBV20-1
CDR3: CSVPGAVNTEAFF
DNA: TGCAGTGTCCCCGGGGCCGTGAACACTGAAGCTTTCTTT

length: 14
J: TRBJ1-1
size: .
D: TRBD1
V: TRBV10-3
CDR3: CAISTGEQNTEAFF
DNA: TGTGCCATCAGTACAGGGGAACAGAACACTGAAGCTTTCTTT

length: 13
J: TRBJ2-7
size: .
D: .
V: TRBV2
CDR3: CASQPAAYNEQYF
DNA: TGTGCCAGCCAACCCGCAGCCTACAATGAGCAGTACTTC

length: 12
J: TRBJ1-1
size: .
D: .
V: TRBV12-3/TRBV12-4
CDR3: CAGTKPMGEAFF
DNA: TGTGCCGGCACTAAACCCATGGGGGAAGCTTTCTTT

length: 14
J: TRBJ1-2
size: many
D: TRBD1
V: TRBV6-5
CDR3: CASSRQGANYGYTF
DNA: TGTGCCAGCAGCCGACAGGGTGCCAACTATGGCTACACCTTC

length: 18
J: TRBJ1-3
size: .
D: TRBD1
V: TRBV28
CDR3: CASSLCSCGTGFGNTIYF
DNA: TGTGCCAGCAGTTTATGCAGCTGCGGGACAGGGTTTGGAAACACCATATATTTT

length: 15
J: TRBJ1-5
size: few
D: .
V: TRBV5-1
CDR3: CASSLVPGMNQPQHF
DNA: TGCGCCAGCAGCTTGGTTCCGGGGATGAATCAGCCCCAGCATTTT

length: 16
J: TRBJ2-3
size: .
D: TRBD1
V: TRBV6-6
CDR3: CASSYRQGVPTDTQYF
DNA: TGTGCCAGCAGTTATCGACAGGGAGTACCCACAGATACGCAGTATTTT

length: 14
J: TRBJ1-1
size: .
D: .
V: TRBV5-1
CDR3: CASSLFGSNTEAFF
DNA: TGCGCCAGCAGTTTGTTTGGATCCAACACTGAAGCTTTCTTT

length: 12
J: TRBJ2-7
size: few
D: .
V: TRBV20-1
CDR3: CSAQLDTYEQYF
DNA: TGCAGTGCTCAACTTGACACCTACGAGCAGTACTTC

length: 14
J: TRBJ1-2
size: few
D: .
V: TRBV7-2
CDR3: CASSFPDRIDGYTF
DNA: TGTGCCAGCAGCTTTCCCGACAGGATAGATGGCTACACCTTC

length: 17
J: TRBJ1-2
size: .
D: TRBD1
V: TRBV3-1
CDR3: CASGQDPGTGVNYGYTF
DNA: TGTGCCAGCGGCCAAGACCCCGGGACAGGCGTTAACTATGGCTACACCTTC

length: 18
J: TRBJ2-5
size: .
D: .
V: TRBV21-1
CDR3: CASSNRDREALYQETQYF
DNA: TGTGCCAGCAGCAACCGGGACAGGGAGGCCCTGTACCAAGAGACCCAGTACTTC

length: 11
J: TRBJ1-2
size: .
D: .
V: TRBV25-1
CDR3: CAVRANYGYTF
DNA: TGTGCCGTGAGAGCCAACTATGGCTACACCTTC

length: 15
J: TRBJ1-4
size: .
D: .
V: TRBV25-1
CDR3: CASSEWTGAGEKLFF
DNA: TGTGCCAGCAGTGAATGGACGGGGGCTGGTGAAAAACTGTTTTTT

length: 15
J: TRBJ2-7
size: .
D: .
V: TRBV6-5
CDR3: CASSYRGQAPYEQYF
DNA: TGTGCCAGCAGTTACCGTGGTCAGGCCCCCTACGAGCAGTACTTC

length: 14
J: TRBJ1-1
size: .
D: TRBD1
V: TRBV29-1
CDR3: CSVEVQGANTEAFF
DNA: TGCAGCGTTGAGGTGCAGGGGGCGAACACTGAAGCTTTCTTT

length: 14
J: TRBJ1-1
size: .
D: .
V: TRBV6-2/TRBV6-3
CDR3: CASSYRAGRAEAFF
DNA: TGTGCCAGCAGTTACCGCGCCGGGAGGGCTGAAGCTTTCTTT

length: 18
J: TRBJ2-6
size: .
D: TRBD1
V: TRBV7-9
CDR3: CASSIPGQEVSGANVLTF
DNA: TGTGCCAGCAGCATTCCGGGACAGGAGGTGTCTGGGGCCAACGTCCTGACTTTC

length: 17
J: TRBJ2-1
size: .
D: TRBD2
V: TRBV2
CDR3: CASSELLAGVSYNEQFF
DNA: TGTGCCAGCAGTGAACTACTAGCGGGGGTGTCCTACAATGAGCAGTTCTTC

length: 14
J: TRBJ2-7
size: .
D: .
V: TRBV20-1
CDR3: CSARVEGRSYEQYF
DNA: TGCAGTGCTAGGGTAGAAGGACGCTCCTACGAGCAGTACTTC

length: 14
J: TRBJ1-2
size: .
D: TRBD1
V: TRBV20-1
CDR3: CSARPGQGAEGYTF
DNA: TGCAGTGCGCGACCGGGACAGGGGGCGGAGGGCTACACCTTC

length: 16
J: TRBJ2-1
size: .
D: TRBD2
V: TRBV7-9
CDR3: CASSPLALADYNEQFF
DNA: TGTGCCAGCAGCCCCTTGGCACTAGCGGACTACAATGAGCAGTTCTTC

length: 17
J: TRBJ2-1
size: .
D: TRBD2
V: TRBV9
CDR3: CASSVEASGDNEGEQFF
DNA: TGTGCCAGCAGCGTAGAGGCTAGCGGGGACAATGAAGGGGAGCAGTTCTTC

length: 16
J: TRBJ2-1
size: .
D: TRBD2
V: TRBV29-1
CDR3: CSVEIFGGGNQETQFF
DNA: TGCAGCGTTGAAATCTTTGGCGGGGGAAACCAAGAGACCCAGTTCTTC

length: 16
J: TRBJ2-7
size: .
D: .
V: TRBV7-2
CDR3: CASSLPKVDPTYEQYF
DNA: TGTGCCAGCAGCTTACCAAAAGTCGACCCAACCTACGAGCAGTACTTC

length: 16
J: TRBJ1-4
size: few
D: TRBD1
V: TRBV4-1
CDR3: CASSQERWQGDEKLFF
DNA: TGCGCCAGCAGCCAAGAAAGGTGGCAGGGGGATGAAAAACTGTTTTTT

length: 14
J: TRBJ2-3
size: many
D: .
V: TRBV10-3
CDR3: CAISESNREDTQYF
DNA: TGTGCCATCAGTGAGTCCAACAGGGAAGATACGCAGTATTTT

length: 13
J: TRBJ2-5
size: .
D: .
V: TRBV5-5
CDR3: CASSGRSGETQYF
DNA: TGTGCCAGCAGCGGGCGGTCCGGGGAGACCCAGTACTTC

length: 17
J: TRBJ2-1
size: .
D: TRBD1
V: TRBV3-1
CDR3: CASSQDGGQGVHNEQFF
DNA: TGTGCCAGCAGCCAAGATGGGGGACAGGGCGTCCACAATGAGCAGTTCTTC

length: 12
J: TRBJ1-1
size: few
D: .
V: TRBV20-1
CDR3: CSARPWGSEAFF
DNA: TGCAGTGCTAGGCCCTGGGGGTCTGAAGCTTTCTTT

length: 15
J: TRBJ1-3
size: .
D: .
V: TRBV12-3/TRBV12-4
CDR3: CASSPDGGSGNTIYF
DNA: TGTGCCAGCAGTCCAGATGGCGGCTCTGGAAACACCATATATTTT

length: 15
J: TRBJ1-2
size: few
D: TRBD1
V: TRBV2
CDR3: CASSEAPGQYYGYTF
DNA: TGTGCCAGCAGTGAAGCCCCGGGACAGTACTATGGCTACACCTTC

length: 15
J: TRBJ1-2
size: .
D: TRBD1
V: TRBV10-3
CDR3: CAISEPTGGKGGYTF
DNA: TGTGCCATCAGTGAGCCGACAGGGGGAAAGGGAGGCTACACCTTC

length: 15
J: TRBJ2-1
size: .
D: .
V: TRBV9
CDR3: CASSVTTGPYNEQFF
DNA: TGTGCCAGCAGCGTCACCACCGGGCCGTACAATGAGCAGTTCTTC

length: 14
J: TRBJ2-7
size: .
D: .
V: TRBV30
CDR3: CAWSVRRGWNEQYF
DNA: TGTGCCTGGAGTGTACGCCGGGGTTGGAATGAGCAGTACTTC

length: 13
J: TRBJ1-1
size: .
D: TRBD1
V: TRBV3-1
CDR3: CASSPTGRTEAFF
DNA: TGTGCCAGCAGCCCGACAGGGCGGACTGAAGCTTTCTTT

length: 14
J: TRBJ2-1
size: .
D: TRBD2
V: TRBV7-2
CDR3: CASSVSGGAGEQFF
DNA: TGTGCCAGCAGTGTATCGGGGGGGGCCGGTGAGCAGTTCTTC

length: 14
J: TRBJ2-2
size: .
D: TRBD1
V: TRBV6-2/TRBV6-3
CDR3: CASRAGGSTGELFF
DNA: TGTGCCAGCAGGGCAGGGGGAAGCACCGGGGAGCTGTTTTTT

length: 16
J: TRBJ2-5
size: once
D: TRBD2
V: TRBV24-1
CDR3: CATSVEAGEGQETQYF
DNA: TGTGCCACCAGTGTTGAAGCGGGAGAGGGGCAAGAGACCCAGTACTTC

length: 14
J: TRBJ1-1
size: few
D: .
V: TRBV5-1
CDR3: CASSSGEMNTEAFF
DNA: TGCGCCAGCAGCTCTGGCGAGATGAACACTGAAGCTTTCTTT

length: 13
J: TRBJ2-5
size: many
D: TRBD2
V: TRBV27
CDR3: CASSLSGGETQYF
DNA: TGTGCCAGCAGCCTTAGCGGGGGTGAGACCCAGTACTTC